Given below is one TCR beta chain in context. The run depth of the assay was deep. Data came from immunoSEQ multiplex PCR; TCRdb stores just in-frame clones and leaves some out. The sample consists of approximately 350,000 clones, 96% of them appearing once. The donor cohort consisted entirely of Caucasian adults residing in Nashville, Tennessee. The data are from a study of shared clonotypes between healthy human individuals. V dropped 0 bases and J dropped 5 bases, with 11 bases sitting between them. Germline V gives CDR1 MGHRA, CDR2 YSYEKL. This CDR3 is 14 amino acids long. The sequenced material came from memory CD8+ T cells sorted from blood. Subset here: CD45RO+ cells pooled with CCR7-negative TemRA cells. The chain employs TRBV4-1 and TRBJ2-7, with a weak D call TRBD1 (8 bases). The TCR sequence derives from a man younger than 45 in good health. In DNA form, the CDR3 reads TGCGCCAGCAGCCAAGACACAGGGGGGGACGAGCAGTACTTC. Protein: CASSQDTGGDEQYF.